The sequence of this T cell receptor (beta chain) was determined in a study of identical twins. Study results and caveats: While abundant cord blood beta clonotypes carried fewer insertions, memory repertoires showed no such pattern.

This clonotype has a handful of counts. What it binds is unknown. The length of the CDR3 is 15 residues. V lost 4 bases to trimming and J lost 1 base; unmatched junction nucleotides: 5. Each CDR3 protein is one row after TCRdb ran MiXCR on the 5' RACE reads. The repertoire holds hundreds of thousands of distinct CDR3 sequences, with about 18% as singletons. A further study also used this sample, focusing on T cells expressing NK-cell markers. Per that paper: Repertoire data for TCR beta were derived from sorted T cells (CD3+CD56+NKG2C+, CD3+CD56+NKG2C- and CD3+CD56-NKG2C+). HCMV specificity of the expanded NKG2C+ T cell clones stayed unclear.

Sequenced input: PBMCs. The chain employs TRBV12-3 or TRBV12-4 and TRBJ1-1; 8 bases are shared with TRBD1. The TCR originated in a woman aged 18 to 35 in good health. The CDR3 here is CASSSTGVGNTEAFF. The CDR3 DNA reads TGTGCCAGCAGTTCGACAGGGGTTGGGAACACTGAAGCTTTCTTT.